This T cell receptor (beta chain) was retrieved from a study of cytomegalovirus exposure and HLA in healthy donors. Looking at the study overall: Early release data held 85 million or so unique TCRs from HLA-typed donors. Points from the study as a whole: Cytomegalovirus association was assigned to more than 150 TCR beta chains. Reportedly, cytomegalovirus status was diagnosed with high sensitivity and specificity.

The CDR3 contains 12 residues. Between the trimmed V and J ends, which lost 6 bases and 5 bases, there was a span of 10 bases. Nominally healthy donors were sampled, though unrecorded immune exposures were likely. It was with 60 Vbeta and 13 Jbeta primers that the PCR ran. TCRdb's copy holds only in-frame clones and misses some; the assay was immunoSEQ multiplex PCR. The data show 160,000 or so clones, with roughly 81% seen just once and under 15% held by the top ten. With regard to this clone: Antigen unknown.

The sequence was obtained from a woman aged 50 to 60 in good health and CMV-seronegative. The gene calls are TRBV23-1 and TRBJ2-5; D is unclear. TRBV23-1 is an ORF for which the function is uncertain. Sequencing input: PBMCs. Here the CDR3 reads CASSPYPETQYF. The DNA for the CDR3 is TGCGCCAGCAGCCCCTATCCGGAGACCCAGTACTTC.